This TCR beta chain was captured by sequencing in a study of shared clonotypes between healthy human individuals. At the level of the study: Each donor's CD4 naive and CD4 memory cells filled three plates apiece, CD8 naive two, and CD8 memory one.

This clone has a single count. Per the authors' pipeline: Filtering of immunoSEQ junctional sequences could not match full-length read filtering. Sequencing used immunoSEQ multiplex PCR; TCRdb keeps in-frame clones, though not all of them. V and J calls and clone size are copied from that table; D and trimming were computed from the DNA. In the table there are about 2.3 million clones, roughly 90% of which are singletons. Donors had no recently reported acute infections or vaccinations and were HIV-negative. Splitting of CD4+ cells produced CD45RA+ naive and CD45RA-negative memory subsets. Trimming took off 4 bases at V and 5 bases at J, with 11 bases between the two ends. The CDR3 is 13 amino acids. Germline CDR1 reads LNHNV; CDR2 reads YYDKDF (reference sequence).

The sequencing input was naive CD4+ T cells from PBMCs. Subset described: CD45RA+ positively selected. The source is a man younger than 35 in good health. Some clones in this sample may be carry-over from other donors' samples. The chain recombines TRBV15 with TRBJ1-2; TRBD1 might be the D (6 bases). The DNA of the CDR3 is TGTGCCACCAGCACCAGAGGACAGTATGGCTACACCTTC. This sequence encodes CATSTRGQYGYTF.